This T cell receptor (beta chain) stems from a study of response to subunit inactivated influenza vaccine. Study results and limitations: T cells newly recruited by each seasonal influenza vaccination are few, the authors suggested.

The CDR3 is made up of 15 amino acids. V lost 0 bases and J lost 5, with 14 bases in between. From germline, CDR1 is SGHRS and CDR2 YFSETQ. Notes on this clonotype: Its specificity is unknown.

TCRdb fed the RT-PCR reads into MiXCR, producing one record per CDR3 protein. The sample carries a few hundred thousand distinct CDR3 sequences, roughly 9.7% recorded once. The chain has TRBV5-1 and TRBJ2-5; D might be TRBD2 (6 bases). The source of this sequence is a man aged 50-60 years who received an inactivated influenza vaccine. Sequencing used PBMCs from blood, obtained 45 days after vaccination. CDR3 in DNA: TGCGCCAGCAGCTTGGGTCCTAGCGATCGGGAGACCCAGTACTTC. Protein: CASSLGPSDRETQYF. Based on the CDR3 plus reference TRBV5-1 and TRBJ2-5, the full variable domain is KAGVTQTPRYLIKTRGQQVTLSCSPISGHRSVSWYQQTPGQGLQFLFEYFSETQRNKGNFPGRFSGRQFSNSRSEMNVSTLELGDSALYLCASSLGPSDRETQYFGPGTRLLVL.